Here is one T cell receptor (beta chain) with its context. Its specificity is unknown. Incorporated into the TCR beta cDNA libraries were unique molecular identifiers, which served to reduce PCR and sequencing biases. TCRdb analysed the PCR reads with MiXCR anew, one entry per CDR3 protein. The sample holds hundreds of thousands of distinct CDR3 sequences, just under 30% seen once. This sample stems from a study of post-analysis software for immune sequencing data. Overall study findings and caveats: Multiple sclerosis was associated with a significant reduction in normalized Chao1 diversity relative to controls. There were four or five TRBV segments more frequent in patients than controls, and TRBV5-6, TRBV5-1 and TRBV20-1 were among them.

Germline CDR1 reads MGHRA; CDR2 reads YSYEKL. Deletions cut 0 bases from V and 5 bases from J, with 19 bases between. CDR3 length equals 17 residues. The source is a girl aged 5-17 years with multiple sclerosis. The gene calls are TRBV4-1 and TRBJ1-1; possible D gene TRBD1, 5 bases. Sequenced sample: blood. The CDR3 loop is CASSQDLGVASRTEAFF. The CDR3 DNA follows: TGCGCCAGCAGCCAAGATCTGGGGGTGGCCTCGAGGACTGAAGCTTTCTTT.